The present entry profiles one TCR beta chain with its context. This clone was detected only once. What antigen it recognizes has not been identified. No base quality information exists; no much larger clone differs at one position. These data belong to a study of T cell responses to AZD1222 COVID-19 vaccine (dated by TCRdb to the early 2020s). In terms of the full investigation: AZD1222 recipients given second doses at about 4 weeks or at about 12 weeks were pooled, since spike-specific TCR depth and breadth were not found to differ between the two schedules. A total of about 250 trial participants underwent TCR sequencing, of whom about 210 had received two doses of AZD1222 and some 26 had received two doses of the MenACWY control vaccine. Enrollment into the trials was organized by age into subgroups of 18-55, 56-69 and 70-plus years, and those subgroups contained roughly 150, 30 and 60 TCR-sequenced participants, respectively.

The research as a whole found: Conclusions about previously exposed vaccinees are limited because only five to seven AZD1222 recipients were SARS-CoV-2 seropositive at baseline. The vaccine-associated CD4 TCRs covered the entire spike protein, and the dominant responses fell in regions 160-218 and 743-854. Participants were mostly white British and included more females than males, and it was suggested by the authors that clonal diversity may have been underestimated. In the small 56-69-year group, the increase in depth fell short of significance, most likely because of low power. After two AZD1222 doses, both the breadth and the depth of spike-specific TCRs were significantly higher than at day 0 and than in MenACWY recipients. No day 14 peak-response samples were available, so repertoires were characterized only after the peak T cell response. Reportedly, almost half of the unique spike-specific TCRs recognized epitopes lying outside the regions that are mutated in the B.1.351 and B.1.1.7 variants.

Reading from cysteine to phenylalanine, the CDR3 counts 14 amino acids. Only the CDR3 DNA is retained, 42 bases long and in frame from the first base. The germline V gene yields SGDLS for CDR1 and YYNGEE for CDR2. The V end gives up 1 base and the J end 5 bases, leaving 2 bases in the junction not matched to a gene. The CDR3 regions of human TCRbeta chains were subjected to immunosequencing. From the authors' description of their analysis: Repertoire TCRs were checked for matches against a reference library of SARS-CoV-2-specific TCRs that had been generated using the MIRA antigen-specificity platform. Breadth was defined as the fraction of unique TCRs that were SARS-CoV-2-associated, and depth was defined as the fraction of total T cells that were SARS-CoV-2-associated. Using the MIRA data, each spike-specific TCR was assigned both to the spike region to which the TCR was reactive and to a CD4 or CD8 class. Log10-transformed breadth and depth values were compared by one-way ANOVA with Sidak's multiple comparisons tests. TCRdb took this table from immuneACCESS and kept in-frame rearrangements with V and J called. Such tables lack part of the clones; where checked against another copy, unresolved V genes explain under half of the gap, and the rest is unexplained. V and J calls and clone size come straight from that table; D and trimming were deduced from the DNA. This sample holds about 120,000 clones; about 89% were observed only once. Jointly, the top ten make up 1.5% to 1.8% of the sample.

This sample's time point label indicates: baseline before first vaccination. Vaccinee samples were obtained from the UK trials COV001 and COV002, which included a single-blind randomized controlled phase 2/3 trial of AZD1222 (ChAdOx1 nCoV-19) in healthy adults. For TCRbeta chain sequencing, PBMC samples from trial participants were taken at day 0 and at day 28 after the second dose. Sequencing was performed on peripheral blood, taken on day 0 of AZD1222 vaccination. The chain couples TRBV9 to TRBJ1-4; 7 bases in between match TRBD1. The sequence was obtained from an adult in good health. The nucleotide sequence reads as follows: TGTGCCAGCAGCGTACCGGGACAGAATGAAAAACTGTTTTTT. The translation is CASSVPGQNEKLFF.